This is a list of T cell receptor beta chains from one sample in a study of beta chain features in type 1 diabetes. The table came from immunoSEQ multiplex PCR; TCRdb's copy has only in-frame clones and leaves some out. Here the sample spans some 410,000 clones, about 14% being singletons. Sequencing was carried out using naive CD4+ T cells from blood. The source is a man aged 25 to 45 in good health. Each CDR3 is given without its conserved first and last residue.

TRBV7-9 ASSFGLAKNNEQF
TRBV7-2 ASALLAGNNEQF
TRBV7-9 ASSPADAGTQY
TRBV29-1 SVKGTSGDTQY
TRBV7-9 ASTFMTGGYGYT
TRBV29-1 SVIFSGREAYNEQF
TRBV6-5 ASSSRYGYT
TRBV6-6 ASSYLGQGTGNTIY
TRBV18 ASSPYRETQY
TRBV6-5 ASSSTSGAHNEQF
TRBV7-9 ASSLLSAGRTDTQY